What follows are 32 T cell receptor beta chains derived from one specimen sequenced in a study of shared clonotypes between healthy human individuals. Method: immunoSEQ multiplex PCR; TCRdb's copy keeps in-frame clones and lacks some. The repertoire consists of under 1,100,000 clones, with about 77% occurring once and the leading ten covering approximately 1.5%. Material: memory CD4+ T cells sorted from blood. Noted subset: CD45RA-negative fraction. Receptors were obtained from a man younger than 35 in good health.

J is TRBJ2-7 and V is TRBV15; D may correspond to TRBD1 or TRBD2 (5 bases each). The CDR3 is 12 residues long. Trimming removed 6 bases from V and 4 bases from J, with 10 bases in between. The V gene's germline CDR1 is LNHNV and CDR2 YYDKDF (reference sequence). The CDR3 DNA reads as TGTGCCACCAGAAGGGACGGTTACGAGCAGTACTTC. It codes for CATRRDGYEQYF.

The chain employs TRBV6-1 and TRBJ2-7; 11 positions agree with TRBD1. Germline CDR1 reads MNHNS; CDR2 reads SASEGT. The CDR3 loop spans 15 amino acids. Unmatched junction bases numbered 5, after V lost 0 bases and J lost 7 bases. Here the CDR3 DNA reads TGTGCCAGCAGTGAAGCCGGGACAGGGGGATGGGAGCAGTACTTC. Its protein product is CASSEAGTGGWEQYF.

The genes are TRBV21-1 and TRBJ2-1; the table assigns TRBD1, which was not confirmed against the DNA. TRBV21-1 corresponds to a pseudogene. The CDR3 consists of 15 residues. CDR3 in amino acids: CASRGTGCLNNEQFF. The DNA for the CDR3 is TGTGCCAGCAGGGGGACAGGGTGTCTGAACAATGAGCAGTTCTTC.

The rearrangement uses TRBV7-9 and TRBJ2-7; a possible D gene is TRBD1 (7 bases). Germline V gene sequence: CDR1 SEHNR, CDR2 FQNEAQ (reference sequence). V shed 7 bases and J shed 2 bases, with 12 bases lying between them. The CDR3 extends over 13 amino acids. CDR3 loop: CASIGRGAYEQYF. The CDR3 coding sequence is TGTGCCAGCATAGGCAGGGGGGCCTACGAGCAGTACTTC.

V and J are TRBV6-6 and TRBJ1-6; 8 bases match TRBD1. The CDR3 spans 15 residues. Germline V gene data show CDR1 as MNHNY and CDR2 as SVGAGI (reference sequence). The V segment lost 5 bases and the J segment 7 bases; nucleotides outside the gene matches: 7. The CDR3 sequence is CASSVGQGWNSPLHF. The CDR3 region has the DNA TGTGCCAGCAGTGTCGGACAGGGATGGAATTCACCCCTCCACTTT.

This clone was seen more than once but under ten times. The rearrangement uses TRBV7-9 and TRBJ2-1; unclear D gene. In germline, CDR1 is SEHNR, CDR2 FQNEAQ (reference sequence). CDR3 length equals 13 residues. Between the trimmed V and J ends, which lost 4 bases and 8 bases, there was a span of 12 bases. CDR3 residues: CASSSITVDEQFF. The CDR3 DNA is TGTGCCAGCAGCTCCATAACTGTGGATGAGCAGTTCTTC.

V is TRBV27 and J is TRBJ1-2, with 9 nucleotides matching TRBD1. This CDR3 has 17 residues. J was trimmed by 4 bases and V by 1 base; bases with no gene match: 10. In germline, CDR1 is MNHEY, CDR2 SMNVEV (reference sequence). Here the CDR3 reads CASSLLGTGLRAYGYTF. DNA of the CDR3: TGTGCCAGCAGTTTATTAGGGACAGGGTTGCGCGCCTATGGCTACACCTTC.

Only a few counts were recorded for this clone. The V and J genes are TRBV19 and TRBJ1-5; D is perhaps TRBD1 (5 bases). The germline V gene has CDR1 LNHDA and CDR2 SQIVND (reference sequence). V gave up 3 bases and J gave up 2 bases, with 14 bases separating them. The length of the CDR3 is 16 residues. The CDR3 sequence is CASSIPRAFGNQPQHF. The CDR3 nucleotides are TGTGCCAGTAGTATCCCCAGGGCCTTTGGCAATCAGCCCCAGCATTTT.

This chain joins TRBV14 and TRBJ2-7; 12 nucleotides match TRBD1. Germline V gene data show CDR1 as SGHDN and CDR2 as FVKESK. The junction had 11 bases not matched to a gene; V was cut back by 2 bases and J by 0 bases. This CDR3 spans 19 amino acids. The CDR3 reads CASSQTPGQGARGSYEQYF. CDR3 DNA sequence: TGTGCCAGCAGCCAAACGCCGGGACAGGGGGCCCGTGGCTCCTACGAGCAGTACTTC.

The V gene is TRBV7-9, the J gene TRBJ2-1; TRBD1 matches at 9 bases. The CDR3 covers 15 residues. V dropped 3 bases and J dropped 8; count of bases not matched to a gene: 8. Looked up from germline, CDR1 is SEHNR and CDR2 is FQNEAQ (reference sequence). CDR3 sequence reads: CASSFGTGLVDEQFF. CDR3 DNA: TGTGCCAGCAGCTTCGGGACAGGGTTAGTCGATGAGCAGTTCTTC.

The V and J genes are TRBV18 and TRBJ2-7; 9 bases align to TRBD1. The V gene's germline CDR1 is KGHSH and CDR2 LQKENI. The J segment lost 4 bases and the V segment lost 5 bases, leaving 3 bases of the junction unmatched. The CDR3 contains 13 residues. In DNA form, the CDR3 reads TGTGCCAGCTCAAAGGGACAGGGATACGAGCAGTACTTC. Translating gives CASSKGQGYEQYF. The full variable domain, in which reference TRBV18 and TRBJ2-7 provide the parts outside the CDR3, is NAGVMQNPRHLVRRRGQEARLRCSPMKGHSHVYWYRQLPEEGLKFMVYLQKENIIDESGMPKERFSAEFPKEGPSILRIQQVVRGDSAAYFCASSKGQGYEQYFGPGTRLTVT.

CDR3 residues: CASSREDRSTDTQYF. The DNA for the CDR3 is TGCGCCAGCAGCCGAGAGGACAGGTCCACAGATACGCAGTATTTT. The V and J genes are TRBV5-1 and TRBJ2-3, with 7 bases matching TRBD1. Trimming removed 4 bases from V and 2 bases from J; junction bases left unmatched: 7. CDR1 is SGHRS, CDR2 YFSETQ, per germline. The CDR3 extends over 15 amino acids.

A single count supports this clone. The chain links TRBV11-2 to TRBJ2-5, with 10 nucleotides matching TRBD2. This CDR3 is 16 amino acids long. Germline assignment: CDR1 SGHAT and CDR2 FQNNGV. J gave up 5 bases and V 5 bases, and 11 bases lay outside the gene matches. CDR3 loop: CASSRSSGRGDETQYF. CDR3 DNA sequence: TGTGCCAGCAGCAGGTCGAGCGGGAGGGGTGATGAGACCCAGTACTTC. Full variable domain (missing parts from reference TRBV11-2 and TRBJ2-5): EAGVAQSPRYKIIEKRQSVAFWCNPISGHATLYWYQQILGQGPKLLIQFQNNGVVDDSQLPKDRFSAERLKGVDSTLKIQPAKLEDSAVYLCASSRSSGRGDETQYFGPGTRLLVL.

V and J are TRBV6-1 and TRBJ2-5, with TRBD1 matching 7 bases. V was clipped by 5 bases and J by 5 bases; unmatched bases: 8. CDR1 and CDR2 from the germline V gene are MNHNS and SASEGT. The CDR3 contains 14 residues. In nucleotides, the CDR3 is TGTGCCAGCAGTTCGGCAGGGGGTATCGAGACCCAGTACTTC. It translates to CASSSAGGIETQYF.

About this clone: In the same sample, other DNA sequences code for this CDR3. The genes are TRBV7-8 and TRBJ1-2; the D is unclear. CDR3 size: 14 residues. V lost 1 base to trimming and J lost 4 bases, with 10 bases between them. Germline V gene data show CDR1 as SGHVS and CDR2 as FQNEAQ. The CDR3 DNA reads TGTGCCAGCAGCTTAGGCGCCGTAAGCTATGGCTACACCTTC. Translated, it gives CASSLGAVSYGYTF.

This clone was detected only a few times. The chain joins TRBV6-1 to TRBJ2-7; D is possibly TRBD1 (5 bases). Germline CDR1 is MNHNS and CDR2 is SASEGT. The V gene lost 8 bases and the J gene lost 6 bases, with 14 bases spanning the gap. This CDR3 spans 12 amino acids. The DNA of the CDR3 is TGTGCCAGCCAGGGTTGGGTGGTCGAGCAGTACTTC. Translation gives CASQGWVVEQYF.

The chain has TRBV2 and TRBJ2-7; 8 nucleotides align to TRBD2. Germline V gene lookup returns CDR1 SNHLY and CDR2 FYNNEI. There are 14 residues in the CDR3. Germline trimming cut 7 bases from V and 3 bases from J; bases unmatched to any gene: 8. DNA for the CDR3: TGTGCCAGCAACTTCGGGGGGGCCGGCTACGAGCAGTACTTC. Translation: CASNFGGAGYEQYF.

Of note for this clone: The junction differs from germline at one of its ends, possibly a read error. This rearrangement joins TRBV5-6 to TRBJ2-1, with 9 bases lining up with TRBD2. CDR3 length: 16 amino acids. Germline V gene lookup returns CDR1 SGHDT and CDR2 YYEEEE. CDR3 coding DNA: TGTGCCAGCAGTTTGGGAGCGGGAGGCCCCAGGCATGAGCAGTTCTTC. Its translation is CASSLGAGGPRHEQFF.

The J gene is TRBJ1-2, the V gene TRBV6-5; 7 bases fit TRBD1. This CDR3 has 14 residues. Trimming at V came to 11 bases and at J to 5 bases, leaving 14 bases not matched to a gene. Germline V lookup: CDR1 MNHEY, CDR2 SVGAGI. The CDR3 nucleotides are TGTGCCTCGACTCCGGGAGGGGGCAGGTATGGCTACACCTTC. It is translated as CASTPGGGRYGYTF.

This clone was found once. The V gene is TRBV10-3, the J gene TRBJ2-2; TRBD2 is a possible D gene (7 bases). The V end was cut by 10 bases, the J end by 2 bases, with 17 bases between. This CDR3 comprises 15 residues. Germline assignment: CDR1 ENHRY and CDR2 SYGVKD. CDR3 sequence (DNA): TGTGCCACCCAAGCACAGGGACTAAACACCGGGGAGCTGTTTTTT. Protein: CATQAQGLNTGELFF.

Written as DNA, the CDR3 is TGTGCCATCAAATGGGGGCCTATCACCGGGGAGCTGTTTTTT. Its translation: CAIKWGPITGELFF. The chain recombines TRBV10-3 with TRBJ2-2; D may be TRBD1 (6 bases). Trimming removed 7 bases at V and 4 bases at J, with 13 bases between. This CDR3 contains 14 residues. The V gene's germline CDR1 is ENHRY and CDR2 SYGVKD.

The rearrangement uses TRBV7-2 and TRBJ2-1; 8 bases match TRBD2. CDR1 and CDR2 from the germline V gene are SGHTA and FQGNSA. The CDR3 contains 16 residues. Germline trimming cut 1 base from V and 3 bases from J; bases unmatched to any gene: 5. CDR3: CASSLVPSGFYNEQFF. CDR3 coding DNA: TGTGCCAGCAGCTTAGTCCCTAGCGGGTTCTACAATGAGCAGTTCTTC. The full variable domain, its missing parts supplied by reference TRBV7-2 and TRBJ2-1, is GAGVSQSPSNKVTEKGKDVELRCDPISGHTALYWYRQSLGQGLEFLIYFQGNSAPDKSGLPSDRFSAERTGGSVSTLTIQRTQQEDSAVYLCASSLVPSGFYNEQFFGPGTRLTVL.

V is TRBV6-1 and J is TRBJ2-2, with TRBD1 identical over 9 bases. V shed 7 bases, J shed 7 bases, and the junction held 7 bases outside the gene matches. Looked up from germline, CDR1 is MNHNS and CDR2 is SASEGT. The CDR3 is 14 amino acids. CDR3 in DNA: TGTGCCAGCACCGGGACAGGGTTTATCGGGGAGCTGTTTTTT. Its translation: CASTGTGFIGELFF.

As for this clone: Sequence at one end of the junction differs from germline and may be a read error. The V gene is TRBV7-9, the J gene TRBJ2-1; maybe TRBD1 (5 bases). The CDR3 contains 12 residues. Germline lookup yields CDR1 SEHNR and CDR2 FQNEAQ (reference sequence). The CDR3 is CASSESVGRLVF. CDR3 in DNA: TGTGCCAGCAGCGAGTCTGTGGGGCGACTGGTCTTC.

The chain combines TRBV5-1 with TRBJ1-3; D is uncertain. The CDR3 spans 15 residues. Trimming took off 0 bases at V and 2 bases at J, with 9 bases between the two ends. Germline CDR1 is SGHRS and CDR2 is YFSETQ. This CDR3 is CASSLDRTTGNTIYF. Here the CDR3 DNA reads TGCGCCAGCAGCTTGGATCGTACGACTGGAAACACCATATATTTT.

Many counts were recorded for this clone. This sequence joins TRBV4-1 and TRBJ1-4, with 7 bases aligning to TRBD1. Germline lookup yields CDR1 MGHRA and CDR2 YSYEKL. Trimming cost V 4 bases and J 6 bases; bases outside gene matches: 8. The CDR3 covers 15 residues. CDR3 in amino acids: CASSRSQGVDEKLFF. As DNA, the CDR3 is TGCGCCAGCAGCCGCTCGCAGGGGGTAGATGAAAAACTGTTTTTT.

The CDR3 DNA reads TGTGCCAGCAGCTTAGGAGCCGGGACGGCGGTTTATGGCTACACCTTC. Its protein product is CASSLGAGTAVYGYTF. The V gene is TRBV7-6, the J gene TRBJ1-2, with a weak D call TRBD1 (5 bases). This CDR3 is 16 amino acids long. Trimming removed 1 base at V and 5 bases at J, with 17 bases between. Germline CDR1 and CDR2: SGHVS and FNYEAQ.

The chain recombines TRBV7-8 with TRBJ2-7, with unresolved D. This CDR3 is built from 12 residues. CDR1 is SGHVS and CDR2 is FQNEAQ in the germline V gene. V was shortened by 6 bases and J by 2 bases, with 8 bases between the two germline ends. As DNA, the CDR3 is TGTGCCAGCAGTTTTTCAGCCTACGAGCAGTACTTC. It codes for CASSFSAYEQYF.

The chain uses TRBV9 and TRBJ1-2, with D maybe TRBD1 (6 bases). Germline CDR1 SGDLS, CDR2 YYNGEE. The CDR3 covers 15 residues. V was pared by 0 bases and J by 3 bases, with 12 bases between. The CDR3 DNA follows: TGTGCCAGCAGCGTAGGAAACAGGGAGGACTATGGCTACACCTTC. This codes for CASSVGNREDYGYTF.

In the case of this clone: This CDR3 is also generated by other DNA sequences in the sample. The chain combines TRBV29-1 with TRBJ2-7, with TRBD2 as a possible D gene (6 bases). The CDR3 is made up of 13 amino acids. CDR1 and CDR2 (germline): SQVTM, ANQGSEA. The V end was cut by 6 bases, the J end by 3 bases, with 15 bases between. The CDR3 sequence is CSVVRDGGYEQYF. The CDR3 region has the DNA TGCAGCGTAGTCCGGGACGGGGGCTACGAGCAGTACTTC.

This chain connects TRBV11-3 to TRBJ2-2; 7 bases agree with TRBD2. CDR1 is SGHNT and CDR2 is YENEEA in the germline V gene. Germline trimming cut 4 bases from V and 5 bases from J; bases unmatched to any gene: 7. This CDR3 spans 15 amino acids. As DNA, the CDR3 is TGTGCCAGCAGCTCCTCGGGGGGTATGACCGGGGAGCTGTTTTTT. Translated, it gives CASSSSGGMTGELFF.

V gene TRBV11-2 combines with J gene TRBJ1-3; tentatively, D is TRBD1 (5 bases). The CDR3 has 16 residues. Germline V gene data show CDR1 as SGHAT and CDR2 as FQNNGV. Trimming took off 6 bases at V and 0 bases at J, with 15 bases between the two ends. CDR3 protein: CASRDTGTYSGNTIYF. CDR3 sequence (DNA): TGTGCCAGCAGAGATACCGGGACGTACTCTGGAAACACCATATATTTT.